This passage covers 17 T cell receptor beta chains from one sample sequenced in a study of spatial heterogeneity in lung cancer. Study results and caveats: In tumors, expanded intratumoral alpha and beta TCR counts tracked mutation counts.

No antigen has been identified for these receptors. Time point noted: sample taken at primary tumor resection. TCRdb called the 5' RACE reads again in MiXCR, with one record for every CDR3 protein. This table has over 15,000 distinct CDR3 sequences, 6.2% appearing once. The source material was lung tumor tissue, sampled at surgery. All receptors derive from a male donor with early-stage non-small cell lung cancer.

This clonotype was seen ten or more times. This beta chain appears as a stray read in a library generated for alpha chains; its size is not informative. V gene TRBV2 combines with J gene TRBJ2-7, with 7 bases that match TRBD2. The CDR3 has 15 amino acids. Per the germline V gene, CDR1 is SNHLY and CDR2 is FYNNEI. After removal of 4 bases from V and 2 bases from J, the junction contained 8 bases not matched to a gene. CDR3 sequence reads: CASSVKRENPYEQYF. CDR3 DNA sequence: TGTGCCAGCAGTGTGAAGCGGGAAAACCCCTACGAGCAGTACTTC.

There are a few counts of this clonotype. This beta chain slipped into a library made for alpha chains as a stray read, so its size is not meaningful. The rearrangement uses TRBV5-5 and TRBJ1-2, with D maybe TRBD1 (5 bases). This CDR3 region has 13 residues. Germline V gene data show CDR1 as SGHKS and CDR2 as YYEKEE (reference sequence). Trimming cost V 7 bases and J 6 bases, with 16 bases left between them. The CDR3 protein is CASGPQAGNGYTF. Here the CDR3 DNA reads TGTGCCAGCGGCCCCCAAGCAGGGAATGGCTACACCTTC.

This clonotype was seen ten or more times. This beta chain is off target for a library built for alpha chains, so its abundance means little. The chain combines TRBV3-1 with TRBJ1-2; 7 nucleotides align to TRBD1. The germline V gene encodes CDR1 LGHDT and CDR2 YNNKEL (reference sequence). V lost 1 base, J lost 3 bases, and 2 bases stayed unmatched. This CDR3 has 14 residues. CDR3 protein: CASSQGDSYYGYTF. In nucleotides, the CDR3 is TGTGCCAGCAGCCAAGGGGACAGCTACTATGGCTACACCTTC.

This clonotype was detected ten times or more. Since it is a stray read in a library aimed at alpha chains, this beta chain has a size that is not meaningful. The rearrangement uses TRBV7-2 and TRBJ2-3; D could derive from TRBD1 or TRBD2 (5 bases each). V lost 0 bases and J lost 0, with 10 bases in between. The V gene's germline CDR1 is SGHTA and CDR2 FQGNSA. The CDR3 has 16 residues. DNA of the CDR3: TGTGCCAGCAGCTTAGCGAGGGGCCGGAGCACAGATACGCAGTATTTT. As protein: CASSLARGRSTDTQYF.

This clonotype was observed at least ten times. This beta chain was picked up by a library intended for alpha chains and is off target, so its count carries little meaning. The rearrangement links TRBV9 to TRBJ1-4, with D possibly matching TRBD1 (6 bases). This CDR3 has 14 amino acids. Trimming pared 4 bases from V and 4 bases from J, leaving 11 bases between. CDR1 and CDR2 (germline): SGDLS, YYNGEE. CDR3 DNA: TGTGCCAGCAGCCCCACAGGGCGTAATGAAAAACTGTTTTTT. Amino acids: CASSPTGRNEKLFF.

This clonotype was picked up many times. This beta chain appears as a stray read in a library generated for alpha chains; its size is not informative. V is TRBV29-1 and J is TRBJ2-7; D is perhaps TRBD1 or TRBD2 (6 bases each). The CDR3 has 11 amino acids. V lost 5 bases, J lost 7 bases, and 12 bases lay in between. CDR1 SQVTM and CDR2 ANQGSEA come from the germline V gene. CDR3 sequence reads: CSVKGGFEQYF. CDR3 coding DNA: TGCAGCGTTAAAGGGGGGTTTGAGCAGTACTTC.

This clonotype was counted many times. The library was prepared for alpha chains; this beta chain is a stray read, so its frequency means little. The V gene is TRBV29-1, the J gene TRBJ2-1; a weak D match, TRBD2 (6 bases). CDR1 SQVTM and CDR2 ANQGSEA come from the germline V gene. CDR3 size: 16 residues. The ends were cut back, 1 base at V and 0 bases at J, with 13 bases in the middle. The CDR3 region has the DNA TGCAGCGTTGAAGGCGAGGACGGGGGCTCCTACAATGAGCAGTTCTTC. The encoded protein is CSVEGEDGGSYNEQFF.

This clonotype was observed at least ten times. Since the library was made to target alpha chains, this beta chain is a stray read and its abundance is not meaningful. This chain links TRBV10-3 with TRBJ2-3; D is unclear. This CDR3 has 14 amino acids. CDR1 ENHRY and CDR2 SYGVKD come from the germline V gene. Deletions cut 8 bases from V and 4 bases from J, with 16 bases between. The CDR3 sequence is CAISAAVGADTQYF. For the CDR3, the DNA is TGTGCCATCTCGGCGGCGGTTGGCGCAGATACGCAGTATTTT.

In this sample, this clonotype turned up many times. This beta chain appears as a stray read in a library generated for alpha chains; its size is not informative. The chain recombines TRBV20-1 with TRBJ2-1; D is uncertain. V shed 6 bases and J shed 2 bases, with 11 bases lying between them. Germline V gene data show CDR1 as DFQATT and CDR2 as SNEGSKA (reference sequence). The CDR3 runs to 13 residues. CDR3 nucleotide sequence: TGCAGTGCAGCCTCAGGCCCCTACAATGAGCAGTTCTTC. Amino acids: CSAASGPYNEQFF.

This clonotype turned up a few times. With the library built for alpha chains, this beta chain is off target and its frequency is not meaningful. The rearrangement joins TRBV20-1 to TRBJ2-3; the D gene could be TRBD1 or TRBD2 (5 bases each). There are 17 residues in the CDR3. Germline V gives CDR1 DFQATT, CDR2 SNEGSKA (reference sequence). V gave up 5 bases and J gave up 0 bases, with 21 bases separating them. The CDR3 DNA is TGCAGTGCTGGAACCGGGACCGGTCTCGCCAGCACAGATACGCAGTATTTT. Translation: CSAGTGTGLASTDTQYF.

Many counts were recorded for this clonotype. This beta chain was picked up by a library intended for alpha chains and is off target, so its count carries little meaning. The chain joins TRBV5-1 to TRBJ2-5; D possibly corresponds to TRBD1 (6 bases). The V gene lost 4 bases and the J gene lost 1 base, with 11 bases spanning the gap. The CDR3 has 14 residues. Germline values: CDR1 SGHRS, CDR2 YFSETQ. The CDR3 bases are TGCGCCAGCAGCGCGGACAGCGTCCAAGAGACCCAGTACTTC. This codes for CASSADSVQETQYF.

This clonotype is medium-sized in the sample. Because this beta chain is a stray read in a library intended to capture alpha chains, its abundance should not be given much weight. The chain links TRBV18 to TRBJ1-1; D uncertain. Trimming pared 3 bases from V and 0 bases from J, leaving 14 bases between. Germline CDR1 is KGHSH and CDR2 is LQKENI. This CDR3 spans 16 amino acids. CDR3 sequence: CASSPPASVMNTEAFF. For the CDR3, the DNA is TGTGCCAGCTCACCCCCCGCTTCAGTGATGAACACTGAAGCTTTCTTT. Combining the CDR3 with reference TRBV18 and TRBJ1-1 gives the whole variable domain NAGVMQNPRHLVRRRGQEARLRCSPMKGHSHVYWYRQLPEEGLKFMVYLQKENIIDESGMPKERFSAEFPKEGPSILRIQQVVRGDSAAYFCASSPPASVMNTEAFFGQGTRLTVV.

As to this clonotype: A much larger clonotype is one base distant, so this may be a read error. This beta chain is a stray read from a library made for alpha chains; its abundance is not meaningful. This chain links TRBV24-1 with TRBJ2-2; 7 bases are a match to TRBD1. Germline CDR1 KGHDR, CDR2 SFDVKD. There are 15 residues in the CDR3. V trimming: 4 bases; J trimming: 4 bases; junction bases outside the gene matches: 5. The chain's CDR3 is CATSEGQSSTGELFF. CDR3 nucleotide sequence: TGTGCCACCAGTGAGGGACAGTCCTCCACCGGGGAGCTGTTTTTT.

Ten or more counts support this clonotype. With the library built for alpha chains, this beta chain is off target and its frequency is not meaningful. This rearrangement joins TRBV3-1 to TRBJ1-1; no reliable D call. This CDR3 comprises 14 residues. The germline V gene encodes CDR1 LGHDT and CDR2 YNNKEL (reference sequence). The V end lost 1 base, the J end lost 2 bases, and 8 bases lay between the germline ends. The CDR3 DNA reads as TGTGCCAGCAGCCAAGGTTTGACCAACACTGAAGCTTTCTTT. It is translated as CASSQGLTNTEAFF.

This clonotype was recorded at least ten times. A library made for alpha chains picked up this beta chain off target, so its size means little. This chain uses TRBV7-3 with TRBJ2-3; tentative D call: TRBD1 (6 bases). The CDR3 runs 16 residues. From germline, CDR1 is SGHTA and CDR2 FQGTGA. V lost 2 bases, J lost 0 bases, and 12 bases lay in between. The CDR3 sequence: CASSLQGSRSTDTQYF. The CDR3 nucleotides read TGTGCCAGCAGCTTACAGGGGAGCCGGAGCACAGATACGCAGTATTTT.

This clonotype was counted a single time. This beta chain is an unintended read in a library built for alpha chains; its size means little. This chain links TRBV6-5 with TRBJ1-6, with TRBD1 identical over 10 bases. The CDR3 sequence is 17 residues long. Per germline, CDR1 MNHEY and CDR2 SVGAGI. V gave up 0 bases and J gave up 8 bases; unmatched junction bases: 7. The CDR3 sequence: CASSYSYSGTGDSPLHF. The CDR3 region has the DNA TGTGCCAGCAGTTACTCGTACAGCGGGACAGGGGATTCACCCCTCCACTTT.

Notes on this clonotype: This beta chain is a stray sequence in a library constructed for alpha chains; its clone size is not meaningful. The chain links TRBV5-5 to TRBJ2-3, with 7 bases that match TRBD1. With V trimmed by 2 bases and J by 2 bases, 14 bases remained unmatched. The CDR3 consists of 18 residues. Germline-derived CDR1 and CDR2 are SGHKS and YYEKEE (reference sequence). This CDR3 reads CASSLRFTQGVITDTQYF. CDR3 sequence (DNA): TGTGCCAGCAGCTTAAGATTTACGCAGGGGGTGATCACAGATACGCAGTATTTT.